This T cell receptor beta chain came from a study of beta chain features in type 1 diabetes. Points from the study as a whole: Here, the possible influence of HLA type (on TCRB rearrangement) remained unresolved. Moderate yet significant TCRB CDR3 shortening was seen in Type 1 diabetes patients in all four CD4+ subsets.

The study reverse transcribed the entire isolated RNA, so it sequenced expressed TCRB transcripts. Assay: immunoSEQ multiplex PCR; the TCRdb copy retains only in-frame clones and omits some. The sample shows roughly 40,000 clones, 45% to 50% of them seen only once. Remarks on this clone: What it binds is not known.

A CD45RO/CCR7/CD25/CD127/CD95/CD27 panel sorted naive, central memory, regulatory and stem cell-like memory CD4+ cells. Sorted cells reached over 95% purity in every population. V lost 3 bases and J lost 7, with 16 bases in between. Germline CDR1 MNHNS, CDR2 SASEGT. This CDR3 is built from 15 residues. The chain employs TRBV6-1 and TRBJ1-3; D remains ambiguous. The TCR originated in a woman between 18 and 30 years old in good health. Sequencing input: central memory CD4+ T cells from blood. The chain's CDR3 is CASSEVANPTNTIYF. As DNA, the CDR3 is TGTGCCAGCAGTGAGGTCGCAAACCCTACGAACACCATATATTTT.